The entry that follows covers one T cell receptor (beta chain) sequence. Its specificity is unknown. This CDR3 is built from 13 residues. V lost 7 bases to trimming and J lost 9 bases; unmatched junction nucleotides: 10. CDR1 is MNHEY and CDR2 is SVGAGI in the germline V gene. This sample is part of a study of T cell responses to AZD1222 COVID-19 vaccine. The study, taken as a whole, reports: A rise in Spike-specific TCR breadth and depth followed two AZD1222 doses. The reported proportion of spike-specific TCRs targeting unmutated variant regions was nearly half.

This table comes from immunoSEQ multiplex PCR, and its TCRdb copy is limited to in-frame clones, with some not included. Of around 120,000 clones listed, more than 85% were seen once; the top ten hold around 5.1%. The TCR was taken from an adult who received the AZD1222 COVID-19 vaccine. The gene calls are TRBV6-5 and TRBJ2-5, with 8 bases matching TRBD2. Sequences were derived from peripheral blood, sampled 28 days after the second AZD1222 dose. The CDR3 DNA reads TGTGCCAGCACGGAGTATGTCGGGAGGGCCCAGTACTTC. It translates to CASTEYVGRAQYF.